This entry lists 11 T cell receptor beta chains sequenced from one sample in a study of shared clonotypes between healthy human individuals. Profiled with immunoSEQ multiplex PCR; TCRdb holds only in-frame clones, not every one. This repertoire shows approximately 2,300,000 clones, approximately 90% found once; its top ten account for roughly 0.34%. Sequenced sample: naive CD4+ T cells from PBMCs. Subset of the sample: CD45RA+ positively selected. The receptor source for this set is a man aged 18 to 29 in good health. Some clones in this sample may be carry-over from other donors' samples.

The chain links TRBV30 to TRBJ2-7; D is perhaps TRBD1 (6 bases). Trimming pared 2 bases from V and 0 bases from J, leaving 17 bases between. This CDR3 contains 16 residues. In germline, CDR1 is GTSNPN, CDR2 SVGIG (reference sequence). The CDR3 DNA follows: TGTGCCTGGAGTCCTACCGACAGGCCCAGCTCCTACGAGCAGTACTTC. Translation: CAWSPTDRPSSYEQYF.

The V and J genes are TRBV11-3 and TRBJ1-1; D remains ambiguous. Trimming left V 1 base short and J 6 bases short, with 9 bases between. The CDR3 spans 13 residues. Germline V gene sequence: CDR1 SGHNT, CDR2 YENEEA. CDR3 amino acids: CASSLAAEAEAFF. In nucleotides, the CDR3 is TGTGCCAGCAGCTTAGCTGCGGAAGCTGAAGCTTTCTTT.

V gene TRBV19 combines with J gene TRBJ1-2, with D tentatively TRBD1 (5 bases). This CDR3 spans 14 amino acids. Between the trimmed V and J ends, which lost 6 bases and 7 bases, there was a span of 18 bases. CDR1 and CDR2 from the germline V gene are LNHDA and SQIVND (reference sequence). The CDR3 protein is CASSGTGGGIGYTF. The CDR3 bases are TGTGCCAGTAGCGGTACCGGGGGGGGAATTGGCTACACCTTC.

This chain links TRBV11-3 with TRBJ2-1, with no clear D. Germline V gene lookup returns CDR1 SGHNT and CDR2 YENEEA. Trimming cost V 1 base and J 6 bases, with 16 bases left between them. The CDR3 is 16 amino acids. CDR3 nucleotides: TGTGCCAGCAGCTTAGGTTTTAGTGAGTTATTCAATGAGCAGTTCTTC. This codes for CASSLGFSELFNEQFF. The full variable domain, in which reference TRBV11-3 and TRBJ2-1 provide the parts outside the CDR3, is EAGVVQSPRYKIIEKKQPVAFWCNPISGHNTLYWYLQNLGQGPELLIRYENEEAVDDSQLPKDRFSAERLKGVDSTLKIQPAELGDSAVYLCASSLGFSELFNEQFFGPGTRLTVL.

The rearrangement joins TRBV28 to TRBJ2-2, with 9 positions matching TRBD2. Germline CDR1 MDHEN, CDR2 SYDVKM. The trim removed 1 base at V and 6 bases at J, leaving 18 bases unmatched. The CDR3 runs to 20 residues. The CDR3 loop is CASSLFVSPSSGMPSGELFF. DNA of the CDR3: TGTGCCAGCAGTTTATTTGTGTCGCCCTCTAGCGGGATGCCTTCCGGGGAGCTGTTTTTT.

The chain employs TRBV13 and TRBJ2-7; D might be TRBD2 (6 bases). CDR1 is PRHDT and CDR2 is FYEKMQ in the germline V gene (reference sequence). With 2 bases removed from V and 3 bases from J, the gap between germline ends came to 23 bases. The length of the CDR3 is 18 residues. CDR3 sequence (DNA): TGTGCCAGCAGCTTACTGCCGAAGGGTCCTAGCGTACACTACGAGCAGTACTTC. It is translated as CASSLLPKGPSVHYEQYF.

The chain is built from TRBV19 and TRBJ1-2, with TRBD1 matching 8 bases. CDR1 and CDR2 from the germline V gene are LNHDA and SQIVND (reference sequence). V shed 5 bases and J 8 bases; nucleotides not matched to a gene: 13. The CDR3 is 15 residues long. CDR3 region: CASSVRGQGGYGYTF. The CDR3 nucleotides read TGTGCCAGTAGTGTTCGCGGACAGGGTGGATACGGCTACACCTTC.

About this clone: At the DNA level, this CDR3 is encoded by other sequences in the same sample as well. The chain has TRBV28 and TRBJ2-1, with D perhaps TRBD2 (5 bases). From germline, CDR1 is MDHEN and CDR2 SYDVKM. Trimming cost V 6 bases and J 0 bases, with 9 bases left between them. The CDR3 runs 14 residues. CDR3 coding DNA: TGTGCCAGCAGGCGAGGGAGCTCCTACAATGAGCAGTTCTTC. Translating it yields CASRRGSSYNEQFF.

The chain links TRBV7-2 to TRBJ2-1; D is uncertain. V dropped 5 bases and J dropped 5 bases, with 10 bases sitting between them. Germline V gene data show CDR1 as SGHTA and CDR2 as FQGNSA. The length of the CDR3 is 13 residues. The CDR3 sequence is CASSRPKNNEQFF. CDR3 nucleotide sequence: TGTGCCAGCAGCCGACCAAAGAACAATGAGCAGTTCTTC. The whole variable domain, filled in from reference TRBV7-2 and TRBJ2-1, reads GAGVSQSPSNKVTEKGKDVELRCDPISGHTALYWYRQSLGQGLEFLIYFQGNSAPDKSGLPSDRFSAERTGGSVSTLTIQRTQQEDSAVYLCASSRPKNNEQFFGPGTRLTVL.

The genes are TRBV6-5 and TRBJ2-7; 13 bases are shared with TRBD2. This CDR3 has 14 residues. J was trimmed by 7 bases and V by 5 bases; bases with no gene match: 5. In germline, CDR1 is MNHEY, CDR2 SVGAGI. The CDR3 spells CASSDRGLAGEQYF. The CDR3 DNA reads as TGTGCCAGCAGTGACAGGGGACTAGCGGGAGAGCAGTACTTC.

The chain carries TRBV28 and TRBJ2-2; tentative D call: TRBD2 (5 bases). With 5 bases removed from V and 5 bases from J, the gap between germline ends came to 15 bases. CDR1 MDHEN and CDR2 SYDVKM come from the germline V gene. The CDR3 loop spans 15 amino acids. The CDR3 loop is CASSTPMPGTGELFF. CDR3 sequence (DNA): TGTGCCAGCAGTACTCCCATGCCGGGAACCGGGGAGCTGTTTTTT.